This T cell receptor beta chain appears in the sequencing data of a study of shared clonotypes between healthy human individuals. Naive CD8 cells lacked CD45RO, underwent positive selection for CCR7 and left out terminally differentiated effector memory CD45RA+ cells. This table comes from immunoSEQ multiplex PCR, and its TCRdb copy is limited to in-frame clones, with some not included. The sample has hundreds of thousands of clones, around 92% seen once; the top ten hold around 24%. Germline V CDR1 and CDR2: MNHEY, SVGAGI. This CDR3 has 14 residues. V lost 4 bases, J lost 0 bases, and 7 bases lay in between. Regarding this clone: Other DNA sequences in this sample translate to the same CDR3.

The sequenced material came from naive CD8+ T cells sorted from blood. This rearrangement joins TRBV6-5 to TRBJ2-1; a possible D gene is TRBD2 (5 bases). The TCR originated in a man aged 25-45 years in good health. CDR3 nucleotide sequence: TGTGCCAGCAGTTTGAGCGGCTCCTACAATGAGCAGTTCTTC. This gives the protein CASSLSGSYNEQFF.